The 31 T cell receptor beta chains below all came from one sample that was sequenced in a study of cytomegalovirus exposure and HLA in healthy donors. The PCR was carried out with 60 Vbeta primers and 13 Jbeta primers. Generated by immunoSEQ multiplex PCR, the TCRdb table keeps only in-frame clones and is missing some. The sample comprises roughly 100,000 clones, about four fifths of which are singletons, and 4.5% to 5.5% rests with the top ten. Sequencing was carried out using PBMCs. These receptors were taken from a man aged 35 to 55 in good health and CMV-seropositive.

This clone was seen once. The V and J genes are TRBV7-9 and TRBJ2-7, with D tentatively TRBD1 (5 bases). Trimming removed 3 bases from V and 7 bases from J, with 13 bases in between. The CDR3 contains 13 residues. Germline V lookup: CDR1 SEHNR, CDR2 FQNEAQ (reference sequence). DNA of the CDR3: TGTGCCAGCAGCTTCGAAGGGGTGGGGGAGCAGTACTTC. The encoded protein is CASSFEGVGEQYF.

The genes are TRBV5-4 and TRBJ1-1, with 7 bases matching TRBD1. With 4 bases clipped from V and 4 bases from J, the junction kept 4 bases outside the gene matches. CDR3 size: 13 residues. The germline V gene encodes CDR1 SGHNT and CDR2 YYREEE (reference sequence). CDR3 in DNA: TGTGCCAGCAGCCAAGGGACAGTCACTGAAGCTTTCTTT. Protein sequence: CASSQGTVTEAFF.

The CDR3 here is CASSPFNRGHTEAFF. The CDR3 coding sequence is TGTGCCAGCTCACCATTTAACAGGGGGCACACTGAAGCTTTCTTT. The J gene is TRBJ1-1, the V gene TRBV18, with 9 bases identical to TRBD1. This CDR3 has 15 amino acids. CDR1 KGHSH and CDR2 LQKENI come from the germline V gene. V lost 2 bases and J lost 3; bases outside the gene matches: 4.

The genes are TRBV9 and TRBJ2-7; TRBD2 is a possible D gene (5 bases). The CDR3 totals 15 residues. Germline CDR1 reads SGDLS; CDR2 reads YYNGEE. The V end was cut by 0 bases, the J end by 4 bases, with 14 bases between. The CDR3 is CASSVAGGSRYEQYF. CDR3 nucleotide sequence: TGTGCCAGCAGCGTAGCTGGTGGGAGTAGGTACGAGCAGTACTTC.

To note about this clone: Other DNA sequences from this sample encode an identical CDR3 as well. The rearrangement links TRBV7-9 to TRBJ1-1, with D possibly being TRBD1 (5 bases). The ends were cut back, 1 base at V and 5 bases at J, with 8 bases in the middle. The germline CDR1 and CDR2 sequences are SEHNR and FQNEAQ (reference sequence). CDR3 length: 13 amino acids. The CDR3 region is CASSLDRGTEAFF. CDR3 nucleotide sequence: TGTGCCAGCAGCTTAGACCGGGGGACTGAAGCTTTCTTT.

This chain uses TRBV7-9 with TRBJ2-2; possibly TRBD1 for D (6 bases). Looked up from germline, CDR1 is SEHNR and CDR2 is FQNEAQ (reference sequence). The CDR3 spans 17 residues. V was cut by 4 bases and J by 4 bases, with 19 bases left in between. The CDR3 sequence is CASSSLPGTKSTGELFF. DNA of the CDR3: TGTGCCAGCAGCTCTCTACCCGGGACAAAAAGCACCGGGGAGCTGTTTTTT.

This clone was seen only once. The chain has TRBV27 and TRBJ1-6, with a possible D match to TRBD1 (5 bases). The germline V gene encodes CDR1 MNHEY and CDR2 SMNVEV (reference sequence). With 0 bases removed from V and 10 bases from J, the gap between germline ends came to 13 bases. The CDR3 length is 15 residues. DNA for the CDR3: TGTGCCAGCAGTTTATCGGGGGGACCGAGCTCACCCCTCCACTTT. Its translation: CASSLSGGPSSPLHF.

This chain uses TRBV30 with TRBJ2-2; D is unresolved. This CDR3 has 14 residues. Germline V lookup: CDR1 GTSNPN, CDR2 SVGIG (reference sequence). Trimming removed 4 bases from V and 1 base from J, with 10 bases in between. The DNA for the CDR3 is TGTGCCTGGATCTTGCGACAGAACACCGGGGAGCTGTTTTTT. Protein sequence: CAWILRQNTGELFF.

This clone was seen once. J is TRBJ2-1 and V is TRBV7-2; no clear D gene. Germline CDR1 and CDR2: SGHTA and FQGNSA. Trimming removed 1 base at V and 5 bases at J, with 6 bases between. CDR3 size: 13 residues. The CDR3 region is CASSLGLNNEQFF. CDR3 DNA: TGTGCCAGCAGCTTAGGGCTGAACAATGAGCAGTTCTTC.

The CDR3 reads CASSFPDRVGETQYF. The CDR3 nucleotides read TGTGCCAGCAGCTTTCCCGACAGGGTAGGGGAGACCCAGTACTTC. This chain connects TRBV5-6 to TRBJ2-5; 7 nucleotides agree with TRBD1. Germline lookup yields CDR1 SGHDT and CDR2 YYEEEE. The CDR3 runs 15 residues. The trim removed 2 bases at V and 5 bases at J, leaving 9 bases unmatched.

The CDR3 region has the DNA TGTGCCAGCAGTTTACTATCCCAGGGGGGAAATGAGCAGTTCTTC. Translating gives CASSLLSQGGNEQFF. The genes are TRBV28 and TRBJ2-1; D is perhaps TRBD1 (7 bases). This CDR3 contains 15 residues. The germline V gene has CDR1 MDHEN and CDR2 SYDVKM. Trimming stripped 2 bases from V and 7 bases from J, with 15 bases between.

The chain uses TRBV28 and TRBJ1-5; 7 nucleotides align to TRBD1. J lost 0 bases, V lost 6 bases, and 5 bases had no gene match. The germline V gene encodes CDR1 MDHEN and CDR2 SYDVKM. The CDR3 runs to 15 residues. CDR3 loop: CASRGQRLSNQPQHF. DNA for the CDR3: TGTGCCAGCAGGGGACAGAGACTTAGCAATCAGCCCCAGCATTTT.

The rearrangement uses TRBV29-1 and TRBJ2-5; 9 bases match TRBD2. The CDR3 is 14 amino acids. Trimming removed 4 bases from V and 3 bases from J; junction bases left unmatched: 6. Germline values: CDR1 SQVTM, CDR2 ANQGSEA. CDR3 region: CSVALRLAEETQYF. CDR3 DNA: TGCAGCGTTGCGCTACGACTAGCGGAAGAGACCCAGTACTTC.

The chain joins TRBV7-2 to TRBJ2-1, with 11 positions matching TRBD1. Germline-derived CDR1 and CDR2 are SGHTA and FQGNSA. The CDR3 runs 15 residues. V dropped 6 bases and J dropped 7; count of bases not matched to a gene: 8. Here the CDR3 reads CASRGTGGSRNEQFF. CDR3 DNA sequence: TGTGCCAGCAGGGGGACAGGGGGGTCGCGGAATGAGCAGTTCTTC.

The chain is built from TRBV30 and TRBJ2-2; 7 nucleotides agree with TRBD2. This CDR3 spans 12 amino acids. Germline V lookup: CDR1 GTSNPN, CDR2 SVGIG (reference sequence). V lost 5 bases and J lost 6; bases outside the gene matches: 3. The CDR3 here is CAWRGSPGELFF. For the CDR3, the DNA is TGTGCCTGGCGCGGGAGCCCCGGGGAGCTGTTTTTT. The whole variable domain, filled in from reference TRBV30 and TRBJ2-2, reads SQTIHQWPATLVQPVGSPLSLECTVEGTSNPNLYWYRQAAGRGLQLLFYSVGIGQISSEVPQNLSASRPQDRQFILSSKKLLLSDSGFYLCAWRGSPGELFFGEGSRLTVL.

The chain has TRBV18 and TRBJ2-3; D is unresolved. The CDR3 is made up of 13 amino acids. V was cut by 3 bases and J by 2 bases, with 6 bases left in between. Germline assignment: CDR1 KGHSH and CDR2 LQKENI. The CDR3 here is CASSPPNTDTQYF. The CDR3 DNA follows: TGTGCCAGCTCACCTCCTAACACAGATACGCAGTATTTT.

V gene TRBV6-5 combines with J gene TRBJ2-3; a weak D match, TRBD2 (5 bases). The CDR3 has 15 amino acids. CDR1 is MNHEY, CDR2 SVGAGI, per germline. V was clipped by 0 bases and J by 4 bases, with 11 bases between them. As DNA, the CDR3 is TGTGCCAGCAGTTACTCACCCGACTACCCAGATACGCAGTATTTT. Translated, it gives CASSYSPDYPDTQYF.

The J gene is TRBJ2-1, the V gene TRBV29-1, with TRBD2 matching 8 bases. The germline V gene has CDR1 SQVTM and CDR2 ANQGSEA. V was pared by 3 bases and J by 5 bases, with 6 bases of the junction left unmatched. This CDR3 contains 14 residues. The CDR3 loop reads CSVDPSGRDNEQFF. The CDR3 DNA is TGCAGCGTTGACCCTAGCGGGCGCGACAATGAGCAGTTCTTC.

The CDR3 spells CASSQVLAVSSNQPQHF. The CDR3 region has the DNA TGTGCCAGCAGCCAAGTGTTGGCAGTTTCTAGCAATCAGCCCCAGCATTTT. V gene TRBV4-2 combines with J gene TRBJ1-5; D remains unclear. From germline, CDR1 is LGHNA and CDR2 YNFKEQ. CDR3 size: 17 residues. Trimming cost V 1 base and J 0 bases, with 13 bases left between them.

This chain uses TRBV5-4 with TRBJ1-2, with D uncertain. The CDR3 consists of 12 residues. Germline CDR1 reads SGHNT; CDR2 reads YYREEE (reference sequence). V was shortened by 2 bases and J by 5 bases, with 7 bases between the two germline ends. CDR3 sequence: CASSLYSYGYTF. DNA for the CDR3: TGTGCCAGCAGCTTATACAGTTATGGCTACACCTTC.

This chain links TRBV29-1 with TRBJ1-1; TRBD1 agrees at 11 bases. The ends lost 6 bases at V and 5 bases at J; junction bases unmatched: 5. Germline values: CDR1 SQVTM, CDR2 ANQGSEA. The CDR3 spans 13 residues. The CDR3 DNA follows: TGCAGCGTGCCTGGGACAGGGGGAACTGAAGCTTTCTTT. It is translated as CSVPGTGGTEAFF.

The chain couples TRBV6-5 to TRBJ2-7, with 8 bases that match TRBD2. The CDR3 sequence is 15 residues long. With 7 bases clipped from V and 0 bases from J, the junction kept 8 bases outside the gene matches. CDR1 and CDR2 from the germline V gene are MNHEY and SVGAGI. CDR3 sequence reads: CASKGGSGNSYEQYF. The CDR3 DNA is TGTGCCAGCAAGGGTGGTAGCGGGAACTCCTACGAGCAGTACTTC.

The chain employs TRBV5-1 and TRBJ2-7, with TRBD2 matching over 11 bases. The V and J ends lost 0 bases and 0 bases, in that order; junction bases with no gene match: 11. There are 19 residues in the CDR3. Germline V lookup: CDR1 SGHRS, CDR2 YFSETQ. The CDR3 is CASSLGPRTSGLFSYEQYF. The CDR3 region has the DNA TGCGCCAGCAGCTTGGGCCCCCGGACTAGCGGGCTCTTCTCCTACGAGCAGTACTTC.

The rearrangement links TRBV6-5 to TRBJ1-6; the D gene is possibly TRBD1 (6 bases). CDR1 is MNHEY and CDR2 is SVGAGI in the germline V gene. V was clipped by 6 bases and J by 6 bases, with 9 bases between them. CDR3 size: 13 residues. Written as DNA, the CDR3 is TGTGCCAGCAGCAGGGGCCGTAATTCACCCCTCCACTTT. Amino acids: CASSRGRNSPLHF.

As DNA, the CDR3 is TGTGCCTGGAGTCTCGGAGCAGGAAACACCATATATTTT. Encoded protein: CAWSLGAGNTIYF. V usage is TRBV30 and J usage is TRBJ1-3; no firm D call. The CDR3 is 13 residues long. Germline V CDR1 and CDR2: GTSNPN, SVGIG (reference sequence). The germline V and J ends were trimmed by 2 bases and 4 bases, with 9 bases remaining between them.

CDR3 protein: CASSSTSGPYEQYF. The CDR3 DNA follows: TGTGCCAGCAGTAGCACTAGCGGACCCTACGAGCAGTACTTC. The V gene is TRBV6-6, the J gene TRBJ2-7; TRBD2 matches at 8 bases. V was clipped by 5 bases and J by 2 bases; unmatched bases: 5. The CDR3 loop spans 14 amino acids. Germline assignment: CDR1 MNHNY and CDR2 SVGAGI (reference sequence).

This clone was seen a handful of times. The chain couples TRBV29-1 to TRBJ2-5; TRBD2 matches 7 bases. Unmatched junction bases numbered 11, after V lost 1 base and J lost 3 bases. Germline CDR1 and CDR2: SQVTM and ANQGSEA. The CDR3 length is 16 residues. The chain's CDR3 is CSVEGRDYPRKETQYF. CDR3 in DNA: TGCAGCGTTGAAGGTAGGGACTACCCAAGGAAAGAGACCCAGTACTTC.

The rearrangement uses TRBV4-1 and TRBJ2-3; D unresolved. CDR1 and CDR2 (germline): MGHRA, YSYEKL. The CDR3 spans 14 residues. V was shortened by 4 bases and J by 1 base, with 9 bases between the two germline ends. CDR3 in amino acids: CASSRRMGTDTQYF. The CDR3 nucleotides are TGCGCCAGCAGCCGGAGAATGGGCACAGATACGCAGTATTTT.

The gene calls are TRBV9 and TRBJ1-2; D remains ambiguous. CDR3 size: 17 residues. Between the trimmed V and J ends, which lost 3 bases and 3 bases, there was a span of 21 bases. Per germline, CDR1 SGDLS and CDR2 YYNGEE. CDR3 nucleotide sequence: TGTGCCAGCAGCGAAGCCAGGTTGGGCGAGACGGACTATGGCTACACCTTC. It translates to CASSEARLGETDYGYTF.

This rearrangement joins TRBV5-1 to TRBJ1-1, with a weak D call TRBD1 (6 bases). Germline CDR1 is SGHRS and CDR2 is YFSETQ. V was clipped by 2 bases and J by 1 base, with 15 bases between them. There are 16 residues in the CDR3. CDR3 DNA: TGCGCCAGCAGCTTTCTCCGAGGGGGACCGAACACTGAAGCTTTCTTT. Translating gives CASSFLRGGPNTEAFF.

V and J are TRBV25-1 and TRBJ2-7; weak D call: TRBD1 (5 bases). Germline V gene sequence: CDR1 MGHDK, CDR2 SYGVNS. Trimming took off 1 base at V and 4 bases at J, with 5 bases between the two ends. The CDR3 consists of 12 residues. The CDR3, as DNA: TGTGCCAGCAGTGAATCAGGGTACGAGCAGTACTTC. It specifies CASSESGYEQYF.